The entry below gives a single T cell receptor beta chain sequence along with its context. The data are from a study of blood T cell repertoires in COVID-19. About the research overall: There were acute and convalescent COVID-19 samples, and they came from the United States, Italy and Spain. From T cells, B-cell-depleted T cells, or PBMCs came the material, which was cDNA or gDNA.

Per germline, CDR1 SGHRS and CDR2 YFSETQ. This CDR3 has 13 amino acids. V lost 2 bases and J 2 bases, leaving 7 bases between the germline ends. Authors' data handling: From reference gene primer amplification, estimates of nucleated cell counts were derived. The protocol was immunoSEQ multiplex PCR, while the TCRdb copy is restricted to in-frame clones and leaves out a portion. The D gene and trimming were derived from the DNA, and the V and J assignments and clone size from that table. The sample carries roughly 220,000 clones, 75% to 90% recorded once. Participant ages covered about 18 to 100 years across 24 US areas.

This chain uses TRBV5-1 with TRBJ2-5, with D hard to call. Sequenced sample: PBMCs or T cells enriched from blood (not recorded which). The TCR sequence derives from a woman under 30 in a cohort exposed to, infected with or recovered from COVID-19 (not recorded which). DNA for the CDR3: TGCGCCAGCAGCTTCCCGACTCAAGAGACCCAGTACTTC. Encoded protein: CASSFPTQETQYF.